This passage covers 3 T cell receptor beta chains from one sample sequenced in a study of T cell changes during pregnancy in multiple sclerosis. Libraries were prepared by immunoSEQ multiplex PCR; TCRdb keeps only in-frame clonotypes and omits some of them. The sample records approximately 74,000 clones, less than 90% being singletons. Material: peripheral blood, obtained before pregnancy. The receptor set was obtained from a female donor with multiple sclerosis, enrolled in a pregnancy study.

The V and J genes are TRBV18 and TRBJ2-4; 7 bases match TRBD1. Germline assignment: CDR1 KGHSH and CDR2 LQKENI. The CDR3 is 15 residues long. J lost 0 bases, V lost 3 bases, and 2 bases had no gene match. The CDR3 spells CASSPGTVAKNIQYF. CDR3 DNA: TGTGCCAGCTCACCGGGGACAGTAGCCAAAAACATTCAGTACTTC.

The chain links TRBV10-1 to TRBJ1-1; unclear D gene. CDR1 is WNHNN, CDR2 SYGVQD, per germline (reference sequence). With 0 bases removed from V and 10 bases from J, the gap between germline ends came to 9 bases. This CDR3 spans 12 amino acids. CDR3 region: CASSESTGVAFF. DNA of the CDR3: TGCGCCAGCAGTGAGTCGACGGGAGTAGCTTTCTTT.

V and J are TRBV27 and TRBJ1-6; 7 bases agree with TRBD1. Germline loops: CDR1 MNHEY, CDR2 SMNVEV (reference sequence). Unmatched junction bases numbered 8, after V lost 5 bases and J lost 7 bases. The CDR3 contains 15 residues. The DNA for the CDR3 is TGTGCCAGCAGTGTACAGGGGAGTCTAAATTCACCCCTCCACTTT. It yields the protein CASSVQGSLNSPLHF.